This T cell receptor beta chain originates from a study of cytomegalovirus exposure and HLA in healthy donors. Points from the study as a whole: Listed as cytomegalovirus-associated were around 160 TCR beta chains. Later analysis identified a missense DCLRE1C variant that was linked to TCR beta V- and J-gene trimming.

About this clone: The antigen remains undetermined.

Primers: 60 Vbeta forward and 13 Jbeta reverse. TCRdb's copy holds only in-frame clones and misses some; the assay was immunoSEQ multiplex PCR. The listing contains some 52,000 clones. Per the germline V gene, CDR1 is SGHRS and CDR2 is YFSETQ. V was trimmed by 9 bases and J by 1 base, leaving 16 bases between them. CDR3 size: 15 residues. The chain employs TRBV5-1 and TRBJ2-2; D possibly corresponds to TRBD2 (6 bases). The source material was PBMCs. This TCR was sampled from a woman in her sixties in good health and CMV-seropositive. The CDR3 protein is CATKPGLLNTGELFF. CDR3 in DNA: TGCGCCACCAAACCGGGACTTCTGAACACCGGGGAGCTGTTTTTT.